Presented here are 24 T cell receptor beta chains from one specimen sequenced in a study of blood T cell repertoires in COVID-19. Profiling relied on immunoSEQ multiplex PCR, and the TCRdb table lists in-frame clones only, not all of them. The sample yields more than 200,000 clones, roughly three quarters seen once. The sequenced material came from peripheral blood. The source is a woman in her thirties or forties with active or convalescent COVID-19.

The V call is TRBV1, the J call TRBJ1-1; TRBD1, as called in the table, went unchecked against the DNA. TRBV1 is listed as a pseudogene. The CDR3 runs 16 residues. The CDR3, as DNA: TGCACCAGCAGCCCTGCAGAGGCAGGGGAAAGGGATGAAGCTTTCTTT. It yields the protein CTSSPAEAGERDEAFF.

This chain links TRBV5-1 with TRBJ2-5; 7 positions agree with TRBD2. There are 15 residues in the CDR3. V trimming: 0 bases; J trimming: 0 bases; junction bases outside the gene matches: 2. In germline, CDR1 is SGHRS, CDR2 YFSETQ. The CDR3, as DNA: TGCGCCAGCAGCTTGGGAGCGGGACACCAAGAGACCCAGTACTTC. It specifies CASSLGAGHQETQYF. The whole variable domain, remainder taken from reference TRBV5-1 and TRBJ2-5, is KAGVTQTPRYLIKTRGQQVTLSCSPISGHRSVSWYQQTPGQGLQFLFEYFSETQRNKGNFPGRFSGRQFSNSRSEMNVSTLELGDSALYLCASSLGAGHQETQYFGPGTRLLVL.

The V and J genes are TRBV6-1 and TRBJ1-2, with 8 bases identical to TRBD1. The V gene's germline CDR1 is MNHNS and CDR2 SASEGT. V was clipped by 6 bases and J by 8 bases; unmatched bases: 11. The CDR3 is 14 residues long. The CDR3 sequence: CASSPYAWTGGYTF. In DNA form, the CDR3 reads TGTGCCAGCAGCCCGTACGCCTGGACAGGGGGCTACACCTTC.

DNA for the CDR3: TGTGCCAGCAGCACACAGGGCCGCAGTGGCTACACCTTC. Its protein product is CASSTQGRSGYTF. J is TRBJ1-2 and V is TRBV6-5, with D possibly being TRBD1 (6 bases). The CDR3 totals 13 residues. Germline V CDR1 and CDR2: MNHEY, SVGAGI. Trimming took off 6 bases at V and 7 bases at J, with 15 bases between the two ends.

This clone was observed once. The CDR3 region is CASSLAIPGTASGNTIYF. Here the CDR3 DNA reads TGTGCCAGCAGCTTAGCTATCCCGGGGACAGCCTCTGGAAACACCATATATTTT. J is TRBJ1-3 and V is TRBV11-2; 7 bases fit TRBD1. The CDR3 length is 18 residues. V gave up 1 base and J gave up 0 bases; unmatched junction bases: 9. Germline V lookup: CDR1 SGHAT, CDR2 FQNNGV.

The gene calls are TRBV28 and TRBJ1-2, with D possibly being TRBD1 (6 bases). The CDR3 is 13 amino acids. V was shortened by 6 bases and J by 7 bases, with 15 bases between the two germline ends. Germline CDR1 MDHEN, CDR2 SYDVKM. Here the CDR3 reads CASSLMGGLGYTF. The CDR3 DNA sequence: TGTGCCAGCAGCCTTATGGGGGGGCTTGGCTACACCTTC.

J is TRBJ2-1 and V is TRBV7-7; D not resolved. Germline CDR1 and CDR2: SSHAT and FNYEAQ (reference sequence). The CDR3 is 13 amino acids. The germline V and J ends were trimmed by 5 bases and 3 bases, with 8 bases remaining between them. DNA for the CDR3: TGTGCCAGCAGCCCGAACAACTACAATGAGCAGTTCTTC. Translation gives CASSPNNYNEQFF. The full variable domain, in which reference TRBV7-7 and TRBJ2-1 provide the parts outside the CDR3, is GAGVSQSPRYKVTKRGQDVTLRCDPISSHATLYWYQQALGQGPEFLTYFNYEAQPDKSGLPSDRFSAERPEGSISTLTIQRTEQRDSAMYRCASSPNNYNEQFFGPGTRLTVL.

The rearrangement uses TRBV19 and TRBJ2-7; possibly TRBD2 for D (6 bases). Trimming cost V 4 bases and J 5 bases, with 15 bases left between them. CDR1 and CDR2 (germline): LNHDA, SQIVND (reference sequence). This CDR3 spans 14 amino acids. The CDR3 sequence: CASSTTRGVHEQYF. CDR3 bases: TGTGCCAGTAGTACGACTAGAGGGGTCCACGAGCAGTACTTC.

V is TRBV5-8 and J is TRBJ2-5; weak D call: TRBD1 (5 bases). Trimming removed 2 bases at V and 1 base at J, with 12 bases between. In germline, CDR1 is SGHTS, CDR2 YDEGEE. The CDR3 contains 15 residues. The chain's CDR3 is CASSFAGRIQETQYF. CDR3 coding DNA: TGTGCCAGCAGCTTTGCAGGGCGTATCCAAGAGACCCAGTACTTC.

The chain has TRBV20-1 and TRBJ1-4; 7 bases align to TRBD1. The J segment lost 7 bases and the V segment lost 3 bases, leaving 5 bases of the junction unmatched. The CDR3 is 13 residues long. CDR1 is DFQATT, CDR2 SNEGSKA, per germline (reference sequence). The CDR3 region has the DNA TGCAGTGCTAGTGAGGGGGCGACTGAAAAACTGTTTTTT. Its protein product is CSASEGATEKLFF.

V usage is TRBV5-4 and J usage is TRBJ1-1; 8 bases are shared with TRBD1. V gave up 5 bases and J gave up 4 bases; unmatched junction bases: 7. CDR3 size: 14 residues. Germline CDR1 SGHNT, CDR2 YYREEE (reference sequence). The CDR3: CASRYQGAGTEAFF. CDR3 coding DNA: TGTGCCAGCAGGTACCAGGGGGCCGGCACTGAAGCTTTCTTT.

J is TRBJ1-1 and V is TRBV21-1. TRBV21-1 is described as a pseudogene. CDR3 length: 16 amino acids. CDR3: CASSNLAGEGAVRAFF. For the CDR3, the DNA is TGTGCCAGCAGCAACCTCGCGGGGGAGGGAGCAGTAAGGGCTTTCTTT.

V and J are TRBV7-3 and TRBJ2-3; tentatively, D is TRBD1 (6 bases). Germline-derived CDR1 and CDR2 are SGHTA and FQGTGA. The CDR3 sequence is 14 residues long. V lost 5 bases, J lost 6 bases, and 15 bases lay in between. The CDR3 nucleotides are TGTGCCAGCAGCCCTAAAAGGACAGTCGATACGCAGTATTTT. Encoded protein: CASSPKRTVDTQYF.

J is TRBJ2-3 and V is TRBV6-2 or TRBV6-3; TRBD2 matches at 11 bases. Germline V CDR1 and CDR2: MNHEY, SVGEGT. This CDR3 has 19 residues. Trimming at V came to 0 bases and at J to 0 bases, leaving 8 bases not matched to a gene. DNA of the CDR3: TGTGCCAGCAGTTACTCGCGGGTAGCGGGGGGGCCAAGCACAGATACGCAGTATTTT. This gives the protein CASSYSRVAGGPSTDTQYF.

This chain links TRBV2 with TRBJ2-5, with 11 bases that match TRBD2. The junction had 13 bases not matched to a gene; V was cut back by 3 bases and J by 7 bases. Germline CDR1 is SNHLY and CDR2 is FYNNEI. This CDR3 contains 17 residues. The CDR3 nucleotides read TGTGCCAGCAGTGACACTGGTGGGCTAGCGGGGGGAGGGACCCAGTACTTC. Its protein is CASSDTGGLAGGGTQYF.

The CDR3, as DNA: TGTGCCAGCAGCTTAGGCAACATAGGGACAGGGGGCCACGAGCAGTACGTC. Translation: CASSLGNIGTGGHEQYV. The chain recombines TRBV7-9 with TRBJ2-7, with 12 bases that match TRBD1. Germline CDR1 and CDR2: SEHNR and FQNEAQ (reference sequence). This CDR3 spans 17 amino acids. With V trimmed by 1 base and J by 5 bases, 9 bases remained unmatched.

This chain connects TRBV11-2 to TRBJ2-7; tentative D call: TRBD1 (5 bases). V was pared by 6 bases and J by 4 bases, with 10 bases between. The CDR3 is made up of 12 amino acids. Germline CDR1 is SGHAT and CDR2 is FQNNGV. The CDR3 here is CASSSQGYEQYV. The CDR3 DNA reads TGTGCCAGCAGTTCCCAGGGTTACGAGCAGTACGTC.

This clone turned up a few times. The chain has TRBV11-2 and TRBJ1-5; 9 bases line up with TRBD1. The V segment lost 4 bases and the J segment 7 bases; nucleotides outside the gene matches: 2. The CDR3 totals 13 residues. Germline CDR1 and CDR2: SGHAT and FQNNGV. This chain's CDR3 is CASSSDRGQPQHF. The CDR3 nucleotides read TGTGCCAGCAGCTCGGACAGGGGCCAGCCCCAGCATTTT. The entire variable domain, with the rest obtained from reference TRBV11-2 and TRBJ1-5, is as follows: EAGVAQSPRYKIIEKRQSVAFWCNPISGHATLYWYQQILGQGPKLLIQFQNNGVVDDSQLPKDRFSAERLKGVDSTLKIQPAKLEDSAVYLCASSSDRGQPQHFGDGTRLSIL.

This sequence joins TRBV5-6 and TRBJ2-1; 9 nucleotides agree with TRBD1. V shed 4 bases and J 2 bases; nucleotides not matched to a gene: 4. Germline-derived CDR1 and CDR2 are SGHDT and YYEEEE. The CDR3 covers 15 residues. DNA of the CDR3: TGTGCCAGCAGCCGCCGGACAGGGGCCTACAATGAGCAGTTCTTC. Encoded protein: CASSRRTGAYNEQFF.

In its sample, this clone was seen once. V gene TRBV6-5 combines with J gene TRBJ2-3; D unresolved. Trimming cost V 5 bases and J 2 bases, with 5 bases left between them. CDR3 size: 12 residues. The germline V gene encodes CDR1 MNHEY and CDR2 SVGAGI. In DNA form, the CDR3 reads TGTGCCAGCAGTAGCCCCACAGATACGCAGTATTTT. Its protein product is CASSSPTDTQYF.

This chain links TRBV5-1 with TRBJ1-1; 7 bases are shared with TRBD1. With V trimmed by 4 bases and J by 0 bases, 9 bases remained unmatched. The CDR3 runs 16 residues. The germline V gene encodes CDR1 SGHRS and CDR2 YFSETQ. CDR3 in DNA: TGCGCCAGCAGCAGAGGACAGGAGTTTTTGAACACTGAAGCTTTCTTT. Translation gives CASSRGQEFLNTEAFF.

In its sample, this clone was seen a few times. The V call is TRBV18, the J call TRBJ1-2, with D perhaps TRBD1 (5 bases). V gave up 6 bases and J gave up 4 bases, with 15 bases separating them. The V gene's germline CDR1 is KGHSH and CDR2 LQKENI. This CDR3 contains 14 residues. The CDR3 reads CASSPLGGGYGYTF. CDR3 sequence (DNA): TGTGCCAGCTCCCCGCTGGGGGGTGGCTATGGCTACACCTTC.

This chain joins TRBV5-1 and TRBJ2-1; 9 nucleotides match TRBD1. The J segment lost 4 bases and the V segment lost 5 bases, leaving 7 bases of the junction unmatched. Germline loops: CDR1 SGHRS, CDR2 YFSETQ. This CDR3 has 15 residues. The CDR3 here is CASRIDRGAYNEQFF. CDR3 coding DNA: TGCGCCAGCAGAATTGACAGGGGGGCGTACAATGAGCAGTTCTTC.

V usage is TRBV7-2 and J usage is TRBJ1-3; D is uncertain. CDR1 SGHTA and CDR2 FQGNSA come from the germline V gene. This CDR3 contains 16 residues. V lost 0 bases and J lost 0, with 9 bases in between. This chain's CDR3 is CASSLAQATSGNTIYF. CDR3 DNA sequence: TGTGCCAGCAGCTTAGCCCAGGCCACCTCTGGAAACACCATATATTTT.